This passage covers 5 T cell receptor beta chains from one sample sequenced in a study of blood T cell repertoires in COVID-19. This table comes from immunoSEQ multiplex PCR, and its TCRdb copy is limited to in-frame clones, with some not included. The sample holds 150,000 to 170,000 clones; about 85% are singletons and the top ten take approximately 0.63%. The material sequenced was peripheral blood. The receptors come from a man between 60 and 75 years old with COVID-19, enrolled during active disease.

The count of this clone is one. The V and J genes are TRBV29-1 and TRBJ2-5, with D possibly TRBD2 on 5 matching bases. This CDR3 is 13 amino acids long. CDR1 and CDR2 from the germline V gene are SQVTM and ANQGSEA. The V end was cut by 6 bases, the J end by 5 bases, with 16 bases between. The CDR3 region is CSVHLSAHETQYF. The CDR3 bases are TGCAGCGTCCACCTTAGCGCACACGAGACCCAGTACTTC.

This chain links TRBV19 with TRBJ1-4; D may be TRBD1 (5 bases). The CDR3 spans 18 residues. V lost 0 bases and J lost 0, with 14 bases in between. Per the germline V gene, CDR1 is LNHDA and CDR2 is SQIVND (reference sequence). This chain's CDR3 is CASSIDLRTIATNEKLFF. In nucleotides, the CDR3 is TGTGCCAGTAGTATAGATCTAAGGACAATTGCAACTAATGAAAAACTGTTTTTT.

The chain combines TRBV19 with TRBJ2-7; 7 bases map to TRBD2. CDR3 length: 14 residues. Looked up from germline, CDR1 is LNHDA and CDR2 is SQIVND (reference sequence). The J segment lost 0 bases and the V segment lost 4 bases, leaving 3 bases of the junction unmatched. The CDR3 sequence: CASSTSGSSYEQYF. The CDR3 DNA follows: TGTGCCAGTAGTACTAGCGGAAGCTCCTACGAGCAGTACTTC.

There are a few counts of this clone. CDR3 coding DNA: TGTGCCAGCGTGACAGTTCAGAGGAATAATTCACCCCTCCACTTT. It yields the protein CASVTVQRNNSPLHF. The chain carries TRBV28 and TRBJ1-6, with D perhaps TRBD1 (5 bases). Per the germline V gene, CDR1 is MDHEN and CDR2 is SYDVKM. The CDR3 consists of 15 residues. Trimming left V 8 bases short and J 5 bases short, with 16 bases between.

CDR3 loop: CASRPRTRTEAFF. The CDR3 DNA reads TGTGCCAGCAGGCCTCGGACTCGCACCGAAGCTTTCTTT. The chain combines TRBV6-5 with TRBJ1-1; D gene ambiguous. The CDR3 covers 13 residues. The germline gives CDR1 MNHEY, CDR2 SVGAGI. Between the trimmed V and J ends, which lost 6 bases and 8 bases, there was a span of 16 bases.